This T cell receptor beta chain was captured in a study of T cell responses to AZD1222 COVID-19 vaccine. Findings and limits, study-wide: An increase in Spike-specific TCR breadth and depth was observed after two AZD1222 doses. It was only after the peak T cell response that any repertoires were sampled. At baseline, just a handful of AZD1222 recipients tested seropositive.

Samples with a second dose at about 4 or about 12 weeks were pooled together. Generated by immunoSEQ multiplex PCR, the TCRdb table keeps only in-frame clones and is missing some. Of roughly 150,000 clones listed, about nine tenths are singletons. The CDR3 covers 15 residues. About this clone itself: Antigen unknown.

The material was peripheral blood, obtained 28 days after the second AZD1222 dose. The clonotype originates from an adult who received the AZD1222 COVID-19 vaccine. The chain uses TRBV21-1 and TRBJ2-1; the table's D call TRBD2 went unverified against the DNA. TRBV21-1 is listed as a pseudogene. The CDR3 nucleotides read TGTGCCAGCAGGTTCCGGACTAGCGGGGACAATGAGCAGTTCTTC. It yields the protein CASRFRTSGDNEQFF.